The present TCR beta chain was sequenced within a study of T cell responses to AZD1222 COVID-19 vaccine. The CDR3 length is 14 residues. Trimming pared 4 bases from V and 2 bases from J, leaving 9 bases between. Germline assignment: CDR1 SNHLY and CDR2 FYNNEI. The data were produced by immunoSEQ multiplex PCR, yet TCRdb's version contains in-frame clones alone and is incomplete. The sample carries roughly 100,000 clones, roughly 91% recorded once. This TCR was sampled from an adult in good health. The chain uses TRBV2 and TRBJ1-5, with TRBD1 as a possible D gene (5 bases). Sequenced here: peripheral blood, sampled on day 0 of AZD1222 vaccination. CDR3 coding DNA: TGTGCCAGCAGTGTGACAGAGGGCAATCAGCCCCAGCATTTT. Its translation: CASSVTEGNQPQHF.